The clone carrying this T cell receptor (beta chain) came up many times. The antigen is unknown. Those patients picked for sequencing had displayed CD8+CD57+ cell expansion on flow cytometry. Every one of the patients had aplastic anemia (severe, acquired). This sample stems from a study of CD8+CD57+ T cells in acquired aplastic anemia. For the study at large: Average DNA yield from sorted CD4+ and CD8+ cells was approximately 3.2 ug.

Using genomic DNA as the template, TCR beta VDJ and CDR3 profiling was carried out. TCRdb redid the calling of the reads with MiXCR, one entry per CDR3 protein. The sample holds more than 95,000 distinct CDR3 sequences, 30% to 45% seen once. With 1 base removed from V and 6 bases from J, the gap between germline ends came to 2 bases. Germline lookup yields CDR1 KGHDR and CDR2 SFDVKD. The CDR3 covers 11 residues. Whole-study findings and limits: Patients and controls were not found to differ significantly in CD8+ Simpson's diversity.

Sample: sorted CD4+, CD8+, or CD8+CD57+ T cells (not recorded which) from PBMCs. The TCR comes from a human donor with aplastic anemia. V is TRBV24-1 and J is TRBJ1-2; no clear D gene. In nucleotides, the CDR3 is TGTGCCACCAGTGATTTTAATGGCTACACCTTC. It yields the protein CATSDFNGYTF.